This T cell receptor (beta chain) was sequenced during a study of blood T cell repertoires in COVID-19. Study context: Some COVID-19 samples were acute and others convalescent; all came from the United States, Italy and Spain. T cells, B-cell-depleted T cells, or PBMCs provided the cDNA or gDNA that served as material.

The CDR3 spans 14 residues. Germline CDR1 GTSNPN, CDR2 SVGIG (reference sequence). With 2 bases clipped from V and 5 bases from J, the junction kept 7 bases outside the gene matches. This table comes from immunoSEQ multiplex PCR, and its TCRdb copy is limited to in-frame clones, with some not included. The sample carries some 70,000 clones, 75% to 90% recorded once. Material for sequencing was peripheral blood. The genes are TRBV30 and TRBJ2-5; 8 positions match TRBD1. The origin of this receptor is a man in his forties or fifties with acute or convalescent COVID-19. In nucleotides, the CDR3 is TGTGCCTGGAGTACCGGACAGGGTTCGGAGACCCAGTACTTC. This gives the protein CAWSTGQGSETQYF.